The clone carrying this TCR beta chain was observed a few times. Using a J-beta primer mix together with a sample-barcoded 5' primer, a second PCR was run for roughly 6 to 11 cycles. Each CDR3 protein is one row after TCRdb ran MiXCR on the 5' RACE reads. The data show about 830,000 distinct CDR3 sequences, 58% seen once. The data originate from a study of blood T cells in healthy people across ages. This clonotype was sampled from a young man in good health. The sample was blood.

The CDR3, as DNA: TGTGCCAGCAGCAAGATGGGTTTTGAGCAGTTCTTC. It specifies CASSKMGFEQFF. V gene TRBV21-1 combines with J gene TRBJ2-1. TRBV21-1 is deemed a pseudogene. The CDR3 has 12 residues.